This TCR beta chain was sequenced in a study of T cells after yellow fever vaccination. Overall study context: Low-cell-number fractions underwent preparation using SMART-Seq v4 Ultra Low Input.

Study outcomes and limitations: Post-booster repertoires again held most primary-vaccination clones (about 95% CD4, 80% to 90% CD8). Researchers noted that a small share of clonotypes showed up in both CD4 and CD8 compartments.

As concerns this clonotype: Its antigen remains unknown.

As TCR cDNA was made by 5'RACE template switching, a universal primer site and UMIs were added. TCRdb independently ran MiXCR on the 5' RACE reads; one entry per CDR3 protein. Among 350,000 to 550,000 distinct CDR3 sequences listed, around 19% were seen once. The TCR sequence derives from a young man who received the YFV17D yellow fever vaccine. The input for sequencing was PBMCs, taken before the yellow fever booster vaccination.

In DNA form, the CDR3 reads TGTGCCAGCAGCTTTAGGACATCAAGCTCCTACGAGCAGTACTTC. Its translation: CASSFRTSSSYEQYF. The chain links TRBV7-6 to TRBJ2-7; D perhaps matches TRBD1 (5 bases). CDR1 and CDR2 (germline): SGHVS, FNYEAQ. Trimming shortened V by 3 bases and J by 0 bases, and 12 bases separated the two germline ends. The CDR3 is made up of 15 amino acids.